Detailed here is one TCR beta chain. Its antigen is unknown. The data belong to a study of cytomegalovirus exposure and HLA in healthy donors. PCR employed 60 Vbeta and 13 Jbeta primers. Only in-frame clones appear in the TCRdb table, and some are missing; sequencing was by immunoSEQ multiplex PCR. This table has some 89,000 clones, approximately 70% appearing once. Study results and limitations: TCR beta V- and J-gene trimming was later associated with a missense DCLRE1C variant.

The CDR3 is made up of 14 amino acids. Germline loops: CDR1 SGHTA, CDR2 FQGNSA. Trimming took 0 bases from V and 3 from J, leaving 6 bases between them. The genes are TRBV7-2 and TRBJ2-1; D uncertain. Sequenced material: PBMCs. The TCR comes from a man aged 55 to 70 in good health and CMV-seronegative. CDR3 sequence (DNA): TGTGCCAGCAGCTTAGCGCCCGGCTACAATGAGCAGTTCTTC. The encoded protein is CASSLAPGYNEQFF.